This TCR beta chain comes out of a study of Graves' ophthalmopathy and Graves' hyperthyroidism. Looked up from germline, CDR1 is GTSNPN and CDR2 is SVGIG (reference sequence). V dropped 0 bases and J dropped 4 bases, with 8 bases sitting between them. The CDR3 sequence is 13 residues long. Every ophthalmopathy donor presented moderate-to-severe activity, CAS ≥3, NOSPECS ≥4 and duration under 3 months. Transcripts of RNA were the source for amplifying TCR beta CDR3 regions. HTBI primers were used in a first-round RT-PCR, which preceded a second-round multiplex PCR. Each CDR3 protein gets one entry after TCRdb re-called the multiplex PCR reads with MiXCR. The sample has 150,000 to 200,000 distinct CDR3 sequences, 30% to 45% seen once.

This TCR derives from a man under 40 with Graves' ophthalmopathy. The chain is built from TRBV30 and TRBJ2-3; D ambiguous. Sequenced: peripheral blood. CDR3: CAWSVGYSDTQYF. DNA of the CDR3: TGTGCCTGGAGTGTAGGGTATTCAGATACGCAGTATTTT.